Here is one T cell receptor (beta chain) with its context. The data belong to a study of shared T cell receptors in the human thymus. The CDR3 length is 15 residues. V was shortened by 2 bases and J by 6 bases, with 17 bases between the two germline ends. Germline assignment: CDR1 MDHEN and CDR2 SYDVKM. Libraries were prepared by immunoSEQ multiplex PCR; TCRdb keeps only in-frame clonotypes and omits some of them. Of fewer than 700,000 clones in the sample, roughly 88% were seen once. This same sample was also part of a study on human thymus T cells. From that paper: Resections were taken during corrective heart surgery, and the thymus tissue came from these. Thymic and blood repertoires seemed to favor certain V and J genes. Related research reported highly overlapping thymic repertoires among unrelated individuals.

Sequencing was carried out using thymocytes. This receptor was obtained from a boy younger than two with a congenital heart defect. The chain combines TRBV28 with TRBJ2-7; perhaps TRBD2 as D (5 bases). CDR3 region: CASSLAGPYAGEQYF. As DNA, the CDR3 is TGTGCCAGCAGTTTAGCTGGGCCCTACGCGGGCGAGCAGTACTTC.